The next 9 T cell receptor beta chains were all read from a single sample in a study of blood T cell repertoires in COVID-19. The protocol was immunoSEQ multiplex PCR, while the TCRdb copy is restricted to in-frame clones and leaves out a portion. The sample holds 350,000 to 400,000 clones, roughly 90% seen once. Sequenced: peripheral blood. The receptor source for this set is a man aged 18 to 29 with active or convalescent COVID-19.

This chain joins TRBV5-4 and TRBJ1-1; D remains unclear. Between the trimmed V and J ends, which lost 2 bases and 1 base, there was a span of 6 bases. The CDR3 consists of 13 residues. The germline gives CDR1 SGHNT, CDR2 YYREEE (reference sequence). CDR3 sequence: CASSLDTNTEAFF. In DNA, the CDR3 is TGTGCCAGCAGCTTAGACACGAACACTGAAGCTTTCTTT.

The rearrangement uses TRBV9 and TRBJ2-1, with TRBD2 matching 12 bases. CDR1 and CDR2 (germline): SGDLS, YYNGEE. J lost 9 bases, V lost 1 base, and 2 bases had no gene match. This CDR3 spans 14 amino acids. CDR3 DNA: TGTGCCAGCAGCGTACTAGCGGGAGGGGGTGAGCAGTTCTTC. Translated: CASSVLAGGGEQFF.

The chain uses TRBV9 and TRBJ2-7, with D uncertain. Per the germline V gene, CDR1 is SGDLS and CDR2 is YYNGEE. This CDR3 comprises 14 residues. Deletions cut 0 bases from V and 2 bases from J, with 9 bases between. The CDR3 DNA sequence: TGTGCCAGCAGCGTAGGCGGCAAAGCCTACGAGCAGTACTTC. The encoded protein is CASSVGGKAYEQYF.

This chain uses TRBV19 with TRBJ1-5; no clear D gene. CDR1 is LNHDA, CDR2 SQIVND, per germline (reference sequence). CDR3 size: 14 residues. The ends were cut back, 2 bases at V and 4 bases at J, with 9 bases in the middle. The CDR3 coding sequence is TGTGCCAGTAGTATACGGGTCTTGAATCAGCCCCAGCATTTT. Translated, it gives CASSIRVLNQPQHF.

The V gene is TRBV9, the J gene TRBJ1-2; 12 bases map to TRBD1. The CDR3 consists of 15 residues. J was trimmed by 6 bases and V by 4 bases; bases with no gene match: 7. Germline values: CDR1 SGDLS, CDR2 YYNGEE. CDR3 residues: CASSRRGQGADGYTF. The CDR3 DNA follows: TGTGCCAGCAGCCGACGGGGACAGGGGGCTGATGGCTACACCTTC.

CDR3 DNA: TGTGCCAGGGGACTAGCGGACAAAAATGAGCAGTTCTTC. This encodes CARGLADKNEQFF. This chain uses TRBV7-9 with TRBJ2-1, with 11 nucleotides matching TRBD2. V lost 9 bases and J lost 7; bases outside the gene matches: 5. The V gene's germline CDR1 is SEHNR and CDR2 FQNEAQ (reference sequence). The CDR3 extends over 13 amino acids.

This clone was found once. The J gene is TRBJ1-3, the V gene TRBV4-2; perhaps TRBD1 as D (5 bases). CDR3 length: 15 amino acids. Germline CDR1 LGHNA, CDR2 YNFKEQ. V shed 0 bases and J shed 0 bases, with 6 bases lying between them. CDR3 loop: CASSQDRVSGNTIYF. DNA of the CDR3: TGTGCCAGCAGCCAAGACAGGGTCTCTGGAAACACCATATATTTT.

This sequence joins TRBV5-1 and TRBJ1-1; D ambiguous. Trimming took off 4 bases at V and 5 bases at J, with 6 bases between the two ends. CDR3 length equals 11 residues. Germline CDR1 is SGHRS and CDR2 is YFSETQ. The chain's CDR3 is CASSRDTEAFF. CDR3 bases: TGCGCCAGCAGCAGAGATACTGAAGCTTTCTTT.

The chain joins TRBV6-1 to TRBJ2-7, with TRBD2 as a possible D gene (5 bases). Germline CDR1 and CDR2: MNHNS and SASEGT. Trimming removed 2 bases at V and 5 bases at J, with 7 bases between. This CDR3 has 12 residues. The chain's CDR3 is CASSERGNEQYF. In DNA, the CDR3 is TGTGCCAGCAGTGAACGGGGAAACGAGCAGTACTTC.